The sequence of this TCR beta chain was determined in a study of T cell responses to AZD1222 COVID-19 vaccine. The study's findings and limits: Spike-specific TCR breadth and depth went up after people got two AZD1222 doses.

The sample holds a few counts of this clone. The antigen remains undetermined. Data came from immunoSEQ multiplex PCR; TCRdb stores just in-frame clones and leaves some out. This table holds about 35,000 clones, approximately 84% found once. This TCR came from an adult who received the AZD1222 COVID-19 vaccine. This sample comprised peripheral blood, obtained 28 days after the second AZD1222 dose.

CDR3: CASTRLAGQETQYF. Written as DNA, the CDR3 is TGTGCCAGCACCAGACTAGCGGGACAAGAGACCCAGTACTTC. This chain uses TRBV9 with TRBJ2-5; 11 nucleotides line up with TRBD2. There are 14 residues in the CDR3. CDR1 and CDR2 from the germline V gene are SGDLS and YYNGEE. The J segment lost 2 bases and the V segment lost 6 bases, leaving 3 bases of the junction unmatched.